These 17 T cell receptor beta chains share one sample of origin, sequenced in a study of CD8 T cells in Susac syndrome. With random hexamers, about 0.45 to 1 ug RNA was reverse transcribed. MiXCR was run by TCRdb on the immunoSEQ multiplex PCR reads, yielding one entry per CDR3 protein. The table lists some 110,000 distinct CDR3 sequences, around 94% of them singletons, with under 0.095% in the top ten. The sample taken for sequencing was CD4+ T cells from PBMCs. The origin of the receptors is a human donor with multiple sclerosis.

The gene calls are TRBV19 and TRBJ2-5; TRBD2 aligns across 10 bases. The CDR3 covers 16 residues. V lost 4 bases and J lost 2; bases outside the gene matches: 7. The germline gives CDR1 LNHDA, CDR2 SQIVND (reference sequence). The CDR3 nucleotides are TGTGCCAGTAGTACACCACGTAGCGGGGGGCAAGAGACCCAGTACTTC. It encodes CASSTPRSGGQETQYF.

This chain uses TRBV9 with TRBJ2-7; 7 bases line up with TRBD1. Germline CDR1 is SGDLS and CDR2 is YYNGEE. The CDR3 extends over 15 amino acids. V gave up 4 bases and J gave up 6 bases; unmatched junction bases: 13. This chain's CDR3 is CASSSSGQITREQYF. The DNA of the CDR3 is TGTGCCAGCAGCTCATCGGGACAGATCACCCGCGAGCAGTACTTC.

This clonotype was observed once. The gene calls are TRBV5-1 and TRBJ2-1, with 11 nucleotides matching TRBD2. Germline V gives CDR1 SGHRS, CDR2 YFSETQ. The CDR3 is 16 amino acids. Unmatched junction bases numbered 7, after V lost 4 bases and J lost 4 bases. In nucleotides, the CDR3 is TGCGCCAGCAGCGCAGGACTAGCGGGTACTTACAATGAGCAGTTCTTC. It specifies CASSAGLAGTYNEQFF.

V and J are TRBV24-1 and TRBJ2-1, with D maybe TRBD1 (7 bases). The CDR3 contains 18 residues. Germline V gene lookup returns CDR1 KGHDR and CDR2 SFDVKD. V was shortened by 0 bases and J by 9 bases, with 23 bases between the two germline ends. CDR3 region: CATSDLRGRGVEYGEQFF. The CDR3 region has the DNA TGTGCCACCAGTGATTTGAGGGGGCGGGGTGTGGAGTACGGTGAGCAGTTCTTC.

V is TRBV28 and J is TRBJ1-1; no reliable D call. The germline V gene has CDR1 MDHEN and CDR2 SYDVKM. V was cut by 3 bases and J by 7 bases, with 12 bases left in between. CDR3 length: 13 amino acids. The CDR3 DNA reads TGTGCCAGCAGTTTGTCTGGGTCCAATGAAGCTTTCTTT. Translated: CASSLSGSNEAFF.

This rearrangement joins TRBV28 to TRBJ2-2, with D perhaps matching TRBD1 (5 bases). The CDR3 consists of 13 residues. Trimming removed 5 bases from V and 5 bases from J, with 9 bases in between. Germline assignment: CDR1 MDHEN and CDR2 SYDVKM. The CDR3 is CASSRTQTGELFF. In DNA form, the CDR3 reads TGTGCCAGCAGTCGGACACAGACCGGGGAGCTGTTTTTT.

J is TRBJ2-7 and V is TRBV6-1, with D possibly being TRBD2 (7 bases). Germline V gene data show CDR1 as MNHNS and CDR2 as SASEGT. The ends were cut back, 6 bases at V and 0 bases at J, with 18 bases in the middle. This CDR3 contains 16 residues. Here the CDR3 reads CASSHRRGGASYEQYF. The CDR3 DNA reads as TGTGCCAGCAGCCACCGGCGTGGGGGGGCCTCCTACGAGCAGTACTTC.

The V call is TRBV4-1, the J call TRBJ1-2; D not resolved. The CDR3 is 15 residues long. The germline V gene has CDR1 MGHRA and CDR2 YSYEKL. V was pared by 4 bases and J by 8 bases, with 20 bases between. The CDR3 coding sequence is TGCGCCAGCAGCCCGCCCGGGGAGGGCATGAGCGGCTACACCTTC. Protein: CASSPPGEGMSGYTF.

The table lists this clonotype with a count of one. The rearrangement links TRBV6-6 to TRBJ2-3; 8 bases line up with TRBD2. The germline V gene encodes CDR1 MNHNY and CDR2 SVGAGI (reference sequence). J was trimmed by 13 bases and V by 2 bases; bases with no gene match: 8. CDR3 length equals 13 residues. This CDR3 is CASSYPLAGFKYF. The DNA for the CDR3 is TGTGCCAGCAGTTACCCCTTAGCGGGGTTCAAGTATTTT.

This clonotype was seen a single time. V usage is TRBV3-1 and J usage is TRBJ1-2, with TRBD1 matching 8 bases. Germline V lookup: CDR1 LGHDT, CDR2 YNNKEL (reference sequence). V shed 3 bases and J 6 bases; nucleotides not matched to a gene: 12. The CDR3 is made up of 16 amino acids. Written as DNA, the CDR3 is TGTGCCAGCAGCCATGCCAGGGCAGGGGGCGCGGATGGCTACACCTTC. The encoded protein is CASSHARAGGADGYTF.

V is TRBV7-8 and J is TRBJ2-3; D remains ambiguous. The V and J ends lost 3 bases and 4 bases respectively, with 8 bases between them. The CDR3 consists of 13 residues. Germline loops: CDR1 SGHVS, CDR2 FQNEAQ. The CDR3 loop is CASSFRLPDTQYF. The CDR3 coding sequence is TGTGCCAGCAGCTTCCGACTGCCAGATACGCAGTATTTT.

The chain uses TRBV5-1 and TRBJ2-2; D is undetermined. Germline CDR1 is SGHRS and CDR2 is YFSETQ. V lost 4 bases, J lost 5 bases, and 12 bases lay in between. This CDR3 spans 14 amino acids. The CDR3 DNA reads TGCGCCAGCAGCACCCGGGCTGGGACCGGGGAGCTGTTTTTT. Residues: CASSTRAGTGELFF.

CDR3 coding DNA: TGCGCCAGCAGCTTGGGGGGGCCGCAGTTCTTC. Translation gives CASSLGGPQFF. This chain uses TRBV5-1 with TRBJ2-1; D is perhaps TRBD1 (6 bases). V dropped 0 bases and J dropped 12 bases, with 7 bases sitting between them. This CDR3 comprises 11 residues. Germline CDR1 is SGHRS and CDR2 is YFSETQ.

The rearrangement joins TRBV4-1 to TRBJ1-1; D may be TRBD1 (5 bases). This CDR3 is built from 17 residues. V was clipped by 3 bases and J by 4 bases, with 21 bases between them. Germline CDR1 MGHRA, CDR2 YSYEKL. CDR3 sequence: CASSQEPARVRITEAFF. Here the CDR3 DNA reads TGCGCCAGCAGCCAGGAGCCGGCCAGGGTTCGTATCACTGAAGCTTTCTTT.

The chain couples TRBV19 to TRBJ2-1; perhaps TRBD1 as D (6 bases). The germline CDR1 and CDR2 sequences are LNHDA and SQIVND (reference sequence). The CDR3 is made up of 15 amino acids. Trimming removed 0 bases at V and 6 bases at J, with 12 bases between. The CDR3 spells CASSIDRTAFNEQFF. CDR3 bases: TGTGCCAGTAGTATAGATAGGACAGCTTTCAATGAGCAGTTCTTC.

The genes are TRBV29-1 and TRBJ1-2; D is undetermined. V lost 4 bases and J 7 bases, leaving 13 bases between the germline ends. The length of the CDR3 is 12 residues. Germline V CDR1 and CDR2: SQVTM, ANQGSEA. The CDR3 loop is CSVGTEETGYTF. The DNA of the CDR3 is TGCAGCGTTGGGACCGAAGAGACTGGCTACACCTTC.

This clonotype was detected only once. This chain joins TRBV9 and TRBJ2-5; 11 nucleotides agree with TRBD2. The length of the CDR3 is 17 residues. Germline CDR1 and CDR2: SGDLS and YYNGEE. V gave up 0 bases and J gave up 5 bases; unmatched junction bases: 9. DNA for the CDR3: TGTGCCAGCAGCGTAGGTCTTAGCGGGGGGGCCGACGAGACCCAGTACTTC. Translation gives CASSVGLSGGADETQYF.